This T cell receptor (beta chain) emerged from a study of siplizumab effects on memory and regulatory T cells. Trimming took 4 bases from V and 3 from J, leaving 10 bases between them. Per the germline V gene, CDR1 is SEHNR and CDR2 is FQNEAQ (reference sequence). The CDR3 length is 13 residues. Assay: immunoSEQ multiplex PCR; the TCRdb copy retains only in-frame clones and omits some. The sample yields 37,000 or so clones, more than 80% seen once. General observations from the study: Alloreactive clones mapping to unstimulated subsets formed only a minor fraction. Whether the proliferating Tregs (from siplizumab cultures) were suppressive was not confirmed. Alloreactive sequences traceable to unstimulated CD4+ memory cells declined significantly under siplizumab.

Concerning this clone itself: Its antigen is currently unknown.

The sequence came from a human donor in good health. This chain connects TRBV7-9 to TRBJ2-7, with D hard to call. The sample taken for sequencing was naive CD4+ T cells sorted from blood. The CDR3 nucleotides read TGTGCCAGCAGCTCCCGGACGGGCTACGAGCAGTACTTC. Protein sequence: CASSSRTGYEQYF. Based on the CDR3 plus reference TRBV7-9 and TRBJ2-7, the full variable domain is DTGVSQNPRHKITKRGQNVTFRCDPISEHNRLYWYRQTLGQGPEFLTYFQNEAQLEKSRLLSDRFSAERPKGSFSTLEIQRTEQGDSAMYLCASSSRTGYEQYFGPGTRLTVT.